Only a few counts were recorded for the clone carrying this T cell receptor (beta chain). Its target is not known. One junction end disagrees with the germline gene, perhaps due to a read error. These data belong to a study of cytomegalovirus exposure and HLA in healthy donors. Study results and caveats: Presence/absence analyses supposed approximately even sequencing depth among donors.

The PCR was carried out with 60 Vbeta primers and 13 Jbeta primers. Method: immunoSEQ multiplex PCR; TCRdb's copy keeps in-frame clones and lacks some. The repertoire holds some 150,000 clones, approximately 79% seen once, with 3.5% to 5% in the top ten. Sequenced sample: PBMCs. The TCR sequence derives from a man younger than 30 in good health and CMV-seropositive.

Here the CDR3 DNA reads TGTGCCTGGCTACGACACCCTAACACTGTAGCTTTCTTT. It specifies CAWLRHPNTVAFF. The chain combines TRBV30 with TRBJ1-1; unclear D gene. The CDR3 sequence is 13 residues long. Germline V CDR1 and CDR2: GTSNPN, SVGIG (reference sequence). The whole variable domain, filled in from reference TRBV30 and TRBJ1-1, reads SQTIHQWPATLVQPVGSPLSLECTVEGTSNPNLYWYRQAAGRGLQLLFYSVGIGQISSEVPQNLSASRPQDRQFILSSKKLLLSDSGFYLCAWLRHPNTVAFFGQGTRLTVV.